Reported below is one T cell receptor beta chain. The data are from a study of blood T cell repertoires in COVID-19. Overall study: Both acute and convalescent COVID-19 samples were obtained from the United States, Italy and Spain. PBMCs, B-cell-depleted T cells, or T cells provided the cDNA or gDNA that made up the material.

Trimming took 1 base from V and 10 from J; bases not matched to a gene: 12. Germline assignment: CDR1 MGHRA and CDR2 YSYEKL. CDR3 length: 16 amino acids. Original processing notes: Estimates of nucleated cell counts were drawn from the amplification of reference gene primers. Sequencing used immunoSEQ multiplex PCR; TCRdb keeps in-frame clones, though not all of them. The DNA gave D and trimming, while V, J and clone size come from that table. The data hold 87,000 or so clones, with roughly 84% observed a single time. This chain connects TRBV4-1 to TRBJ2-1, with 8 bases lining up with TRBD2. Source material: peripheral blood. The source of this sequence is a woman aged 80 or over with acute or convalescent COVID-19. The CDR3 coding sequence is TGCGCCAGCAGCCAAGTCTCCGGGACTAGAGGGAGGGAGCAGTTCTTC. Translation gives CASSQVSGTRGREQFF.